A selection of T cell receptor beta chains follows, all from one sample in a study of OX40 agonist ivuxolimab in advanced cancers. Sequencing used immunoSEQ multiplex PCR; TCRdb keeps in-frame clones, though not all of them. Altogether approximately 60,000 clones are present, approximately 80% being singletons, with the ten largest covering 5% to 6.5%. This material consisted of CD4+ or CD8+ T cells sorted from blood, taken in a trial of the OX40 agonist ivuxolimab. These receptor sequences come from an adult with an advanced solid tumor such as melanoma, head and neck, liver or kidney cancer. The CDR3 runs from the conserved cysteine through the conserved F or W. D genes are given only for firm matches. Clone size appears in some rows only: once, few, many, or a class for an expanded clone.

-,-,TRBJ1-2,TRBV27,CASSLKGGPNYGYTF,TGTGCCAGCAGTTTGAAAGGGGGGCCTAACTATGGCTACACCTTC
TRBD2,-,TRBJ2-1,TRBV27,CASSFTSTSHEQFF,TGTGCCAGCAGCTTTACCTCGACTAGCCATGAGCAGTTCTTC
-,few,TRBJ2-7,TRBV18,CASSPSQDRNYEQYF,TGTGCCAGCTCACCATCGCAGGACAGAAACTACGAGCAGTACTTC
TRBD2,-,TRBJ2-5,TRBV7-2,CASSLASRGGQETQYF,TGTGCCAGCAGCTTAGCGTCACGGGGGGGGCAAGAGACCCAGTACTTC
-,-,TRBJ1-3,TRBV2,CASRGGVQSGNTIYF,TGTGCCAGCAGAGGTGGGGTCCAGTCTGGAAACACCATATATTTT
TRBD1,-,TRBJ2-7,TRBV19,CASRDRGSSYEQYF,TGTGCCAGCAGGGACAGGGGGAGCTCCTACGAGCAGTACTTC
-,-,TRBJ1-6,TRBV7-2,CASSLGGSRSPLHF,TGTGCCAGCAGCTTAGGAGGGTCTCGATCACCCCTCCACTTT
-,-,TRBJ2-7,TRBV2,CASSESGRGSYEQYF,TGTGCCAGCAGTGAATCCGGTCGAGGGTCCTACGAGCAGTACTTC
TRBD2,-,TRBJ2-5,TRBV5-1,CASSPGLAGGWYQETQYF,TGCGCCAGCAGCCCGGGACTAGCGGGGGGATGGTACCAAGAGACCCAGTACTTC
TRBD2,-,TRBJ2-1,TRBV18,CASTSINILAGGDNEQFF,TGTGCCAGCACAAGCATAAACATCCTAGCGGGGGGTGACAATGAGCAGTTCTTC
-,-,TRBJ1-1,TRBV18,CASSPTQGSVAFF,TGTGCCAGCTCACCAACTCAGGGGTCGGTAGCTTTCTTT
-,-,TRBJ2-2,TRBV5-1,CASSLAVGMSFEELFF,TGCGCCAGCAGCTTGGCCGTCGGGATGTCCTTTGAGGAGCTGTTTTTT
-,-,TRBJ1-1,TRBV5-4,CASSQEVAPNTEAFF,TGTGCCAGCAGCCAAGAGGTCGCGCCGAACACTGAAGCTTTCTTT
-,once,TRBJ2-5,TRBV5-4,CASSFSEGTQYF,TGTGCCAGCAGCTTCAGTGAGGGGACCCAGTACTTC
-,once,TRBJ1-1,TRBV4-1,CASSLGGRGAEERNTEAFF,TGCGCCAGCAGCCTAGGGGGAAGAGGAGCTGAAGAGAGGAACACTGAAGCTTTCTTT
-,-,TRBJ1-2,TRBV7-9,CASSKLRQAQSLNYGYTF,TGTGCCAGCAGCAAACTCAGACAGGCCCAGTCCTTAAACTATGGCTACACCTTC
-,-,TRBJ2-3,TRBV5-1,CASRAGRDTSASTDTQYF,TGCGCCAGCAGAGCCGGGCGGGACACTAGCGCAAGCACAGATACGCAGTATTTT